One sample yielded the 31 T cell receptor beta chains listed below, sequenced in a study of CD8 T cells in Susac syndrome. Reverse transcription used about 0.45 to 1 ug RNA and random hexamers. Via MiXCR, TCRdb re-called the immunoSEQ multiplex PCR reads, giving one row per CDR3 protein. The repertoire holds some 210,000 distinct CDR3 sequences, 94% seen once, with about 0.15% in the top ten. The sample taken for sequencing was CD4+ T cells from PBMCs. These receptors were taken from a human donor with Susac syndrome.

The chain employs TRBV5-4 and TRBJ2-2; D is ambiguous. The length of the CDR3 is 15 residues. Deletions cut 3 bases from V and 3 bases from J, with 12 bases between. The V gene's germline CDR1 is SGHNT and CDR2 YYREEE (reference sequence). The CDR3 sequence is CASSSPRIDTGELFF. The CDR3 region has the DNA TGTGCCAGCAGCTCCCCTAGGATAGACACCGGGGAGCTGTTTTTT.

The chain joins TRBV20-1 to TRBJ1-1; D gene unclear. The CDR3 runs 12 residues. Germline V gene sequence: CDR1 DFQATT, CDR2 SNEGSKA (reference sequence). Trimming pared 3 bases from V and 2 bases from J, leaving 7 bases between. The CDR3 sequence is CSASRPNTEAFF. In nucleotides, the CDR3 is TGCAGTGCTAGCAGGCCAAACACTGAAGCTTTCTTT.

The rearrangement links TRBV4-3 to TRBJ2-5, with D possibly TRBD2 on 6 matching bases. V gave up 0 bases and J gave up 7 bases, with 18 bases separating them. The CDR3 is 16 amino acids. Germline assignment: CDR1 LGHNA and CDR2 YSLEER. CDR3 coding DNA: TGCGCCAGCAGCCAAGATTGGCGGGGAGGAAGCGGGACCCAGTACTTC. Translation gives CASSQDWRGGSGTQYF.

A few counts support this clonotype. The chain uses TRBV7-6 and TRBJ2-7; D is undetermined. The germline V gene encodes CDR1 SGHVS and CDR2 FNYEAQ. V was cut by 1 base and J by 6 bases, with 7 bases left in between. The CDR3 runs 12 residues. For the CDR3, the DNA is TGTGCCAGCAGCTTAGAAGTGGGCGAGCAGTACTTC. Amino acids: CASSLEVGEQYF.

The chain is built from TRBV28 and TRBJ2-4, with a weak D call TRBD2 (5 bases). Trimming took off 9 bases at V and 1 base at J, with 10 bases between the two ends. CDR1 and CDR2 (germline): MDHEN, SYDVKM. The CDR3 contains 13 residues. The CDR3: CASSGIAKNIQYF. The CDR3 DNA is TGTGCCAGTTCCGGGATTGCCAAAAACATTCAGTACTTC.

The chain employs TRBV4-1 and TRBJ1-1; weak D call: TRBD1 (5 bases). V lost 1 base and J lost 1, with 19 bases in between. CDR1 and CDR2 (germline): MGHRA, YSYEKL. The CDR3 totals 18 residues. The CDR3 nucleotides read TGCGCCAGCAGCCAAGGGCTTCGAGACGTGACAGAGAACACTGAAGCTTTCTTT. It translates to CASSQGLRDVTENTEAFF.

The V call is TRBV7-2, the J call TRBJ2-1; D is unresolved. The CDR3 runs to 13 residues. Germline lookup yields CDR1 SGHTA and CDR2 FQGNSA. Trimming pared 1 base from V and 5 bases from J, leaving 6 bases between. The CDR3 nucleotides read TGTGCCAGCAGCTTAGGCCTAAACAATGAGCAGTTCTTC. Protein: CASSLGLNNEQFF.

The chain links TRBV7-3 to TRBJ1-4; D is unclear. Looked up from germline, CDR1 is SGHTA and CDR2 is FQGTGA. The CDR3 sequence is 13 residues long. Between the trimmed V and J ends, which lost 5 bases and 3 bases, there was a span of 7 bases. The CDR3 DNA follows: TGTGCCAGCAGCCCCGGACCTAATGAAAAACTGTTTTTT. Translated: CASSPGPNEKLFF.

The chain combines TRBV28 with TRBJ2-4; TRBD2 might be the D (5 bases). This CDR3 comprises 15 residues. Trimming stripped 2 bases from V and 1 base from J, with 9 bases between. Germline CDR1 and CDR2: MDHEN and SYDVKM. In nucleotides, the CDR3 is TGTGCCAGCAGTTTAAATGGGGAGGCCAAAAACATTCAGTACTTC. This gives the protein CASSLNGEAKNIQYF.

This chain uses TRBV29-1 with TRBJ1-3; a weak D match, TRBD1 (6 bases). CDR3 size: 17 residues. Deletions cut 7 bases from V and 0 bases from J, with 22 bases between. Looked up from germline, CDR1 is SQVTM and CDR2 is ANQGSEA. Here the CDR3 DNA reads TGCAGCGCCTACGGCCCGAACAGGGACACCTCTGGAAACACCATATATTTT. Its translation is CSAYGPNRDTSGNTIYF.

V gene TRBV28 combines with J gene TRBJ1-1; 7 positions agree with TRBD1. CDR1 and CDR2 (germline): MDHEN, SYDVKM. This CDR3 region has 13 residues. V gave up 10 bases and J gave up 3 bases; unmatched junction bases: 8. The CDR3 reads CAILPGQHTEAFF. Written as DNA, the CDR3 is TGTGCCATCCTTCCGGGACAGCACACTGAAGCTTTCTTT.

The chain combines TRBV4-3 with TRBJ2-5; D uncertain. The CDR3 sequence is 18 residues long. The V end lost 0 bases, the J end lost 5 bases, and 22 bases lay between the germline ends. Germline V lookup: CDR1 LGHNA, CDR2 YSLEER. CDR3 bases: TGCGCCAGCAGCCAAGATCCCCCTCGACGTGAAGGCCGGGAGACCCAGTACTTC. This encodes CASSQDPPRREGRETQYF.

The chain couples TRBV9 to TRBJ1-2; 9 positions match TRBD1. After removal of 4 bases from V and 2 bases from J, the junction contained 12 bases not matched to a gene. CDR1 and CDR2 (germline): SGDLS, YYNGEE. This CDR3 is built from 17 residues. CDR3 protein: CASSTGQGFLSNYGYTF. CDR3 bases: TGTGCCAGCAGCACCGGACAGGGGTTCCTTTCAAACTATGGCTACACCTTC.

The V and J genes are TRBV7-9 and TRBJ2-7, with 8 bases identical to TRBD1. The CDR3 runs to 13 residues. The V and J ends lost 6 bases and 5 bases, in that order; junction bases with no gene match: 6. The germline V gene has CDR1 SEHNR and CDR2 FQNEAQ (reference sequence). CDR3 amino acids: CASRPQGANEQYF. The CDR3 bases are TGTGCCAGCAGGCCTCAGGGGGCGAACGAGCAGTACTTC.

This chain links TRBV18 with TRBJ1-2; D possibly corresponds to TRBD1 (5 bases). The CDR3 has 16 residues. The germline gives CDR1 KGHSH, CDR2 LQKENI. The ends were cut back, 4 bases at V and 2 bases at J, with 17 bases in the middle. The CDR3 nucleotides read TGTGCCAGCTCACTCCAGGCACAGGCCCCAAACTATGGCTACACCTTC. Residues: CASSLQAQAPNYGYTF.

The chain is built from TRBV2 and TRBJ2-5, with 12 positions matching TRBD2. The CDR3 contains 14 residues. Germline lookup yields CDR1 SNHLY and CDR2 FYNNEI. Trimming took 8 bases from V and 7 from J; bases not matched to a gene: 8. CDR3 sequence: CASDLAGGRATQYF. CDR3 DNA: TGTGCCAGCGACCTAGCGGGGGGGCGCGCGACCCAGTACTTC.

V usage is TRBV20-1 and J usage is TRBJ2-6, with TRBD1 matching over 7 bases. Germline-derived CDR1 and CDR2 are DFQATT and SNEGSKA (reference sequence). V lost 0 bases to trimming and J lost 3 bases; unmatched junction nucleotides: 8. CDR3 length: 17 amino acids. The CDR3 region has the DNA TGCAGTGCTAGAGATCGAACGACAGGGAGTGGGGCCAACGTCCTGACTTTC. This sequence encodes CSARDRTTGSGANVLTF.

The V gene is TRBV7-3, the J gene TRBJ2-1; 8 bases map to TRBD2. Germline lookup yields CDR1 SGHTA and CDR2 FQGTGA. This CDR3 is 16 amino acids long. V lost 5 bases and J lost 7; bases outside the gene matches: 13. CDR3 loop: CASSISPGLVGNEQFF. The DNA for the CDR3 is TGTGCCAGCAGCATCAGCCCGGGACTAGTGGGTAATGAGCAGTTCTTC. The full variable domain, in which reference TRBV7-3 and TRBJ2-1 provide the parts outside the CDR3, is GAGVSQTPSNKVTEKGKYVELRCDPISGHTALYWYRQSLGQGPEFLIYFQGTGAADDSGLPNDRFFAVRPEGSVSTLKIQRTERGDSAVYLCASSISPGLVGNEQFFGPGTRLTVL.

The chain employs TRBV19 and TRBJ1-1; D call uncertain. The V end lost 2 bases, the J end lost 8 bases, and 12 bases lay between the germline ends. This CDR3 has 13 amino acids. CDR1 is LNHDA, CDR2 SQIVND, per germline (reference sequence). CDR3 region: CASSINRLEEAFF. The CDR3 DNA reads TGTGCCAGTAGTATAAATCGACTAGAAGAAGCTTTCTTT.

This sequence joins TRBV11-2 and TRBJ2-3; D is perhaps TRBD1 or TRBD2 (5 bases each). Germline assignment: CDR1 SGHAT and CDR2 FQNNGV. The CDR3 contains 14 residues. V was trimmed by 10 bases and J by 5 bases, leaving 19 bases between them. In nucleotides, the CDR3 is TGTGCCAAGGCGATGGGACCCCGGGGAGATACGCAGTATTTT. Its protein is CAKAMGPRGDTQYF.

This chain joins TRBV5-1 and TRBJ2-2, with 10 bases identical to TRBD1. This CDR3 comprises 16 residues. From germline, CDR1 is SGHRS and CDR2 YFSETQ. V gave up 4 bases and J gave up 5 bases; unmatched junction bases: 8. The chain's CDR3 is CASSHRTGGSTGELFF. DNA for the CDR3: TGCGCCAGCAGCCATCGGACAGGGGGGAGTACCGGGGAGCTGTTTTTT.

V is TRBV4-3 and J is TRBJ2-7; no clear D gene. The germline V and J ends were trimmed by 0 bases and 0 bases, with 9 bases remaining between them. Germline-derived CDR1 and CDR2 are LGHNA and YSLEER. The CDR3 extends over 15 amino acids. Written as DNA, the CDR3 is TGCGCCAGCAGCCAAGATGGGCAATACTCCTACGAGCAGTACTTC. Translated: CASSQDGQYSYEQYF.

For the CDR3, the DNA is TGCAGCGTTGCGGGACAGGGGGGATCAGATACGCAGTATTTT. It yields the protein CSVAGQGGSDTQYF. The chain joins TRBV29-1 to TRBJ2-3; 11 bases align to TRBD1. The CDR3 extends over 14 amino acids. The ends lost 4 bases at V and 4 bases at J; junction bases unmatched: 4. Germline values: CDR1 SQVTM, CDR2 ANQGSEA.

The rearrangement uses TRBV30 and TRBJ2-7, with 7 bases matching TRBD1. V lost 0 bases, J lost 1 base, and 3 bases stayed unmatched. This CDR3 is 14 amino acids long. Germline CDR1 and CDR2: GTSNPN and SVGIG (reference sequence). In DNA form, the CDR3 reads TGTGCCTGGAGTGTACGACAGGGATCCTACGAGCAGTACTTC. Protein product: CAWSVRQGSYEQYF.

The chain uses TRBV7-2 and TRBJ1-5; TRBD1 is a possible D gene (6 bases). Germline lookup yields CDR1 SGHTA and CDR2 FQGNSA. With 1 base removed from V and 7 bases from J, the gap between germline ends came to 11 bases. The CDR3 is made up of 14 amino acids. CDR3 bases: TGTGCCAGCAGCTTAGACAGGGTCGAACAGCCCCAGCATTTT. It is translated as CASSLDRVEQPQHF.

V is TRBV6-2 or TRBV6-3 and J is TRBJ1-1; TRBD1 matches 8 bases. The CDR3 is made up of 14 amino acids. CDR1 is MNHEY and CDR2 is SVGEGT in the germline V gene. Trimming took 6 bases from V and 6 from J; bases not matched to a gene: 9. This CDR3 is CASRAGTGLSEAFF. The DNA for the CDR3 is TGTGCCAGCAGGGCCGGGACAGGTCTCTCTGAAGCTTTCTTT.

The rearrangement uses TRBV29-1 and TRBJ1-1; D perhaps matches TRBD1 (5 bases). Per germline, CDR1 SQVTM and CDR2 ANQGSEA. The V and J ends lost 7 bases and 8 bases respectively, with 20 bases between them. There are 13 residues in the CDR3. CDR3 nucleotides: TGCAGCGCTGTCACCGGGACCCGGGGGGAAGCTTTCTTT. This codes for CSAVTGTRGEAFF.

V usage is TRBV20-1 and J usage is TRBJ2-6, with a weak D call TRBD1 (5 bases). V was trimmed by 6 bases and J by 4 bases, leaving 13 bases between them. The CDR3 sequence is 14 residues long. Germline values: CDR1 DFQATT, CDR2 SNEGSKA (reference sequence). The CDR3 DNA reads TGCAGTGCCCGCGACAGTGCCGGGGCCAACGTCCTGACTTTC. This codes for CSARDSAGANVLTF.

This rearrangement joins TRBV28 to TRBJ2-3; possible D gene TRBD1, 6 bases. Looked up from germline, CDR1 is MDHEN and CDR2 is SYDVKM. This CDR3 comprises 16 residues. V gave up 4 bases and J gave up 0 bases, with 14 bases separating them. The CDR3, as DNA: TGTGCCAGCAGTTACACCGGGACAACCAGCACAGATACGCAGTATTTT. This codes for CASSYTGTTSTDTQYF.

V usage is TRBV25-1 and J usage is TRBJ2-7; possibly TRBD2 for D (7 bases). The CDR3 is 16 residues long. The germline V gene has CDR1 MGHDK and CDR2 SYGVNS. With 3 bases removed from V and 5 bases from J, the gap between germline ends came to 20 bases. The CDR3 region is CASSEKGEGGFNEQYF. CDR3 DNA sequence: TGTGCCAGCAGTGAGAAGGGCGAGGGGGGGTTCAACGAGCAGTACTTC.

The chain links TRBV24-1 to TRBJ1-2; perhaps TRBD1 as D (6 bases). The CDR3 extends over 14 amino acids. V shed 3 bases and J shed 8 bases, with 15 bases lying between them. Looked up from germline, CDR1 is KGHDR and CDR2 is SFDVKD. In DNA, the CDR3 is TGTGCCACCAGTGATCCAGGGGATGTAAAAGGCTACACCTTC. Amino acids: CATSDPGDVKGYTF.